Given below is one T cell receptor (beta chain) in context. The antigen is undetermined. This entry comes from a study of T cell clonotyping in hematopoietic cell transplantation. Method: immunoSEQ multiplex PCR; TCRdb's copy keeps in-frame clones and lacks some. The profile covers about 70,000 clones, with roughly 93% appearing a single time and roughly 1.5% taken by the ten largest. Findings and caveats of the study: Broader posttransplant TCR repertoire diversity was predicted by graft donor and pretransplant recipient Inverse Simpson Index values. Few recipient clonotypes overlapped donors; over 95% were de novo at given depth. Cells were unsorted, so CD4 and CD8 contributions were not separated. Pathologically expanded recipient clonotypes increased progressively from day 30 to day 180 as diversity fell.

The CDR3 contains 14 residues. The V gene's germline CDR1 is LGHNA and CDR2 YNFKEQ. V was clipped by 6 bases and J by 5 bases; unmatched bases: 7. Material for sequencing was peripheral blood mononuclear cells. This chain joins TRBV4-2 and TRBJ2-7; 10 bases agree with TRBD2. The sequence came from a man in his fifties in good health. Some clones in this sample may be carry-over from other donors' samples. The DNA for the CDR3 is TGTGCCAGCAGATCCAGCGGGAGGGCCGACGAGCAGTACTTC. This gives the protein CASRSSGRADEQYF.